This paragraph reports one T cell receptor (beta chain). Authors' analysis steps: Counts of nucleated cells, estimated from reference gene primer amplification, were obtained. Assay used: immunoSEQ multiplex PCR; TCRdb lists only in-frame clones, some missing. From that table come the V and J calls and clone size; the DNA was used to work out D and trimming. Here the sample spans approximately 130,000 clones, about 80% being singletons. This sample was taken from a study of blood T cell repertoires in COVID-19. About the research overall: The samples span acute and convalescent COVID-19 from the United States, Italy and Spain. T cells, B-cell-depleted T cells, or PBMCs supplied cDNA or gDNA.

The source material was peripheral blood. The sequence came from a human donor in a cohort sampled during active COVID-19.

CDR3 sequence reads: CASSSTGLPTEAFF. The CDR3 DNA reads TGCGCCAGCAGCTCGACGGGTCTTCCGACTGAAGCTTTCTTT. The V gene is TRBV5-1, the J gene TRBJ1-1; D call uncertain. Germline loops: CDR1 SGHRS, CDR2 YFSETQ. This CDR3 region has 14 residues. With 3 bases removed from V and 5 bases from J, the gap between germline ends came to 14 bases.